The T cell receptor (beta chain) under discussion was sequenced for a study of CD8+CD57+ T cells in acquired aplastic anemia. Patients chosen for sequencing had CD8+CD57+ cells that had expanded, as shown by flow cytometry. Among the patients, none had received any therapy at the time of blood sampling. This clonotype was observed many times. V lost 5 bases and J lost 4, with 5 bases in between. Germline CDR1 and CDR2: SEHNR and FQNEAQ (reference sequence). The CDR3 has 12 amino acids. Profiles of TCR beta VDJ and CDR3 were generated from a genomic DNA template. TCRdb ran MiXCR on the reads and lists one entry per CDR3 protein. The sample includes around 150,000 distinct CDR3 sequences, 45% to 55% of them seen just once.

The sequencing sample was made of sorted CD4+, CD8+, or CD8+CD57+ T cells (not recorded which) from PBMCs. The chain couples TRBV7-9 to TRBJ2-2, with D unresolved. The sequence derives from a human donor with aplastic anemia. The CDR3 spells CASSPFTGELFF. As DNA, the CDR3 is TGTGCCAGCAGCCCTTTCACCGGGGAGCTGTTTTTT.